The 27 T cell receptor beta chains listed next were all sequenced from one sample in a study of T-cell memory formation after mild COVID-19. One entry per CDR3 protein, called by TCRdb with MiXCR from the 5' RACE reads. The repertoire holds 50,000 to 70,000 distinct CDR3 sequences, with 12% as singletons. The sample was PBMCs or a T cell subset sorted from them (not recorded which). These receptors were obtained from a man aged 18 to 35 who had mild COVID-19 (a few samples of this study predate the infection). Cell type and time point are not known.

This clonotype has at least ten counts. The chain uses TRBV5-1 and TRBJ2-7, with TRBD1 as a possible D gene (5 bases). The V gene lost 4 bases and the J gene lost 3 bases, with 14 bases spanning the gap. Germline V gene data show CDR1 as SGHRS and CDR2 as YFSETQ. This CDR3 is built from 14 residues. CDR3 DNA: TGCGCCAGCAGCCCCAGGACGGACAACTACGAGCAGTACTTC. This gives the protein CASSPRTDNYEQYF. Full variable domain (remainder filled in from reference TRBV5-1 and TRBJ2-7): KAGVTQTPRYLIKTRGQQVTLSCSPISGHRSVSWYQQTPGQGLQFLFEYFSETQRNKGNFPGRFSGRQFSNSRSEMNVSTLELGDSALYLCASSPRTDNYEQYFGPGTRLTVT.

This clonotype was recorded a few times. The V and J genes are TRBV18 and TRBJ2-7; no reliable D call. V was shortened by 3 bases and J by 3 bases, with 6 bases between the two germline ends. Germline loops: CDR1 KGHSH, CDR2 LQKENI. There are 12 residues in the CDR3. The CDR3 coding sequence is TGTGCCAGCTCACCCCCCGGCTACGAGCAGTACTTC. It is translated as CASSPPGYEQYF.

In this sample, this clonotype turned up many times. The rearrangement uses TRBV12-3 or TRBV12-4 and TRBJ1-1; TRBD1 is a possible D gene (6 bases). CDR3 length equals 17 residues. V lost 5 bases to trimming and J lost 4 bases, with 23 bases between them. The CDR3 is CASSPTSNRDGGTEAFF. The CDR3 region has the DNA TGTGCCAGCAGTCCTACAAGCAACAGGGACGGAGGCACTGAAGCTTTCTTT.

The CDR3 DNA follows: TGTGCCAGCAGAAACACGAGGGGTACTGAAGCTTTCTTT. Protein product: CASRNTRGTEAFF. The chain recombines TRBV7-2 with TRBJ1-1, with D possibly being TRBD1 (5 bases). V lost 6 bases, J lost 5 bases, and 13 bases lay in between. The CDR3 consists of 13 residues. CDR1 and CDR2 (germline): SGHTA, FQGNSA.

This clonotype was found many times. This chain joins TRBV7-9 and TRBJ1-4, with D hard to call. The V gene lost 2 bases and the J gene lost 5 bases, with 6 bases spanning the gap. CDR1 and CDR2 from the germline V gene are SEHNR and FQNEAQ (reference sequence). CDR3 length: 13 residues. This chain's CDR3 is CASSLWQNEKLFF. The CDR3 region has the DNA TGTGCCAGCAGCTTATGGCAAAATGAAAAACTGTTTTTT.

This clonotype was seen a handful of times. The CDR3 nucleotides are TGTGCCAGCAGCCCACGCGGTCAGCCCCAGCATTTT. This gives the protein CASSPRGQPQHF. The chain links TRBV7-9 to TRBJ1-5; the D is unclear. CDR1 and CDR2 (germline): SEHNR, FQNEAQ (reference sequence). Trimming removed 5 bases at V and 6 bases at J, with 8 bases between. CDR3 length: 12 residues.

The chain links TRBV10-3 to TRBJ1-1, with a tentative D call TRBD1 (5 bases). Trimming took off 11 bases at V and 4 bases at J, with 11 bases between the two ends. Germline assignment: CDR1 ENHRY and CDR2 SYGVKD. The CDR3 covers 11 residues. The CDR3 spells CAVQVSTEAFF. The CDR3, as DNA: TGTGCCGTACAGGTTAGCACTGAAGCTTTCTTT.

A few counts support this clonotype. The V call is TRBV20-1, the J call TRBJ1-4; D remains ambiguous. With 6 bases removed from V and 3 bases from J, the gap between germline ends came to 11 bases. Germline CDR1 DFQATT, CDR2 SNEGSKA (reference sequence). The CDR3 is 13 amino acids. CDR3 nucleotides: TGCAGTGCGCCCAACGGGGCTAATGAAAAACTGTTTTTT. Amino acids: CSAPNGANEKLFF.

This clonotype was counted a few times. CDR3 loop: CASSPPRTGGSEQFF. The CDR3 region has the DNA TGTGCCAGCAGCCCCCCTCGGACAGGGGGGAGTGAGCAGTTCTTC. V gene TRBV9 combines with J gene TRBJ2-1, with 10 bases fitting TRBD1. CDR3 length: 15 amino acids. Germline trimming cut 4 bases from V and 9 bases from J; bases unmatched to any gene: 10. Looked up from germline, CDR1 is SGDLS and CDR2 is YYNGEE.

This clonotype appeared a few times. CDR3 in amino acids: CSPWEKNTEAFF. DNA for the CDR3: TGCAGTCCGTGGGAAAAGAACACTGAAGCTTTCTTT. The rearrangement links TRBV20-1 to TRBJ1-1; D not resolved. This CDR3 has 12 residues. V was pared by 8 bases and J by 1 base, with 11 bases between. CDR1 DFQATT and CDR2 SNEGSKA come from the germline V gene (reference sequence).

By share, this clonotype counts as medium-sized. The J gene is TRBJ1-1, the V gene TRBV5-1; 9 bases are a match to TRBD1. The CDR3 runs 15 residues. Germline-derived CDR1 and CDR2 are SGHRS and YFSETQ. V gave up 3 bases and J gave up 5 bases; unmatched junction bases: 8. The CDR3 DNA is TGCGCCAGCAGCTCCGGGACAGGGCAGGCGACTGAAGCTTTCTTT. The encoded protein is CASSSGTGQATEAFF.

This clonotype was seen only a few times. The V gene is TRBV7-2, the J gene TRBJ1-3, with a weak D call TRBD1 (6 bases). The CDR3 is made up of 21 amino acids. The germline gives CDR1 SGHTA, CDR2 FQGNSA. The V end was cut by 1 base, the J end by 4 bases, with 29 bases between. The CDR3 region is CASSLVDLLWDTDVSGNTIYF. DNA for the CDR3: TGTGCCAGCAGCTTAGTGGATCTCCTGTGGGACACCGATGTTTCAGGAAACACCATATATTTT.

This clonotype occurred many times. V and J are TRBV7-2 and TRBJ2-3; D call uncertain. CDR3 length equals 12 residues. Germline V gene data show CDR1 as SGHTA and CDR2 as FQGNSA. Trimming left V 3 bases short and J 5 bases short, with 6 bases between. The CDR3: CASSFLRDTQYF. The CDR3 DNA follows: TGTGCCAGCAGCTTCCTAAGAGATACGCAGTATTTT.

The genes are TRBV15 and TRBJ2-1, with TRBD1 matching over 7 bases. This CDR3 region has 16 residues. Trimming cost V 1 base and J 6 bases; bases outside gene matches: 9. Germline CDR1 reads LNHNV; CDR2 reads YYDKDF (reference sequence). In nucleotides, the CDR3 is TGTGCCACCAGCAGAGTTAGGCCAGGGGGATTCAATGAGCAGTTCTTC. It codes for CATSRVRPGGFNEQFF.

In this sample, this clonotype turned up many times. J is TRBJ2-5 and V is TRBV5-1, with D possibly called TRBD1 or TRBD2 (6 bases each). This CDR3 region has 16 residues. Germline V CDR1 and CDR2: SGHRS, YFSETQ. The V end was cut by 0 bases, the J end by 3 bases, with 15 bases between. The CDR3, as DNA: TGCGCCAGCAGCTTGGCCCCGGGGGCCAACAAAGAGACCCAGTACTTC. The encoded protein is CASSLAPGANKETQYF.

This clonotype was seen many times. The chain combines TRBV7-9 with TRBJ2-5; a weak D match, TRBD1 (6 bases). This CDR3 spans 15 amino acids. Trimming stripped 3 bases from V and 1 base from J, with 12 bases between. Germline-derived CDR1 and CDR2 are SEHNR and FQNEAQ (reference sequence). The DNA for the CDR3 is TGTGCCAGCAGCTTCTTCACAGGGAGCCAAGAGACCCAGTACTTC. It is translated as CASSFFTGSQETQYF. Full variable domain (rest looked up from reference TRBV7-9 and TRBJ2-5): DTGVSQNPRHKITKRGQNVTFRCDPISEHNRLYWYRQTLGQGPEFLTYFQNEAQLEKSRLLSDRFSAERPKGSFSTLEIQRTEQGDSAMYLCASSFFTGSQETQYFGPGTRLLVL.

The chain couples TRBV5-5 to TRBJ1-2, with 7 bases matching TRBD1. With 5 bases clipped from V and 2 bases from J, the junction kept 6 bases outside the gene matches. CDR1 is SGHKS and CDR2 is YYEKEE in the germline V gene (reference sequence). CDR3 size: 14 residues. As DNA, the CDR3 is TGTGCCAGCAGTCAGACGGGACAGAACTATGGCTACACCTTC. This gives the protein CASSQTGQNYGYTF.

This sequence joins TRBV7-9 and TRBJ2-7; D gene ambiguous. Germline V gives CDR1 SEHNR, CDR2 FQNEAQ (reference sequence). V lost 6 bases and J lost 6, with 9 bases in between. CDR3 length equals 11 residues. The CDR3 is CASSQTSEQYF. The CDR3 nucleotides read TGTGCCAGCAGTCAGACAAGCGAGCAGTACTTC.

V is TRBV6-1 and J is TRBJ2-2; D may be TRBD2 (7 bases). The CDR3 is 15 amino acids. The V end lost 7 bases, the J end lost 5 bases, and 17 bases lay between the germline ends. Looked up from germline, CDR1 is MNHNS and CDR2 is SASEGT. The DNA for the CDR3 is TGTGCCAGCACCAAGACGGGGGGCGGAACCGGGGAGCTGTTTTTT. Its protein product is CASTKTGGGTGELFF.

This clonotype was recorded a few times. V gene TRBV7-2 combines with J gene TRBJ2-2, with D possibly being TRBD2 (6 bases). Germline loops: CDR1 SGHTA, CDR2 FQGNSA. V was clipped by 5 bases and J by 4 bases, with 14 bases between them. This CDR3 is built from 15 residues. The DNA of the CDR3 is TGTGCCAGCAGCCGATCCACTAGCCTCACCGGGGAGCTGTTTTTT. The encoded protein is CASSRSTSLTGELFF. The full variable domain, with the rest looked up from reference TRBV7-2 and TRBJ2-2, is GAGVSQSPSNKVTEKGKDVELRCDPISGHTALYWYRQSLGQGLEFLIYFQGNSAPDKSGLPSDRFSAERTGGSVSTLTIQRTQQEDSAVYLCASSRSTSLTGELFFGEGSRLTVL.

The chain joins TRBV11-2 to TRBJ2-3; 9 nucleotides align to TRBD1. V trimming: 5 bases; J trimming: 4 bases; junction bases outside the gene matches: 4. The CDR3 covers 14 residues. Germline loops: CDR1 SGHAT, CDR2 FQNNGV. The CDR3 nucleotides are TGTGCCAGCAGCCGGGACAGGGCATCAGATACGCAGTATTTT. Translating it yields CASSRDRASDTQYF.

This clonotype has a count of ten or more. The CDR3 spells CASRGQDVSYNSPLHF. As DNA, the CDR3 is TGTGCCAGCAGGGGACAGGATGTCTCCTATAATTCACCCCTCCACTTT. This chain uses TRBV7-2 with TRBJ1-6; 8 nucleotides agree with TRBD1. The ends lost 6 bases at V and 0 bases at J; junction bases unmatched: 4. This CDR3 contains 16 residues. Germline V gene sequence: CDR1 SGHTA, CDR2 FQGNSA. Looking up the rest from reference TRBV7-2 and TRBJ1-6 gives the full variable domain: GAGVSQSPSNKVTEKGKDVELRCDPISGHTALYWYRQSLGQGLEFLIYFQGNSAPDKSGLPSDRFSAERTGGSVSTLTIQRTQQEDSAVYLCASRGQDVSYNSPLHFGNGTRLTVT.

This clonotype was observed at least ten times. J is TRBJ2-3 and V is TRBV12-3 or TRBV12-4, with TRBD2 matching 7 bases. V trimming: 2 bases; J trimming: 4 bases; junction bases outside the gene matches: 0. This CDR3 has 13 amino acids. The CDR3, as DNA: TGTGCCAGCAGTTTACGGGGGGCAGATACGCAGTATTTT. It specifies CASSLRGADTQYF.

The V call is TRBV29-1, the J call TRBJ1-2; TRBD1 aligns across 10 bases. In germline, CDR1 is SQVTM, CDR2 ANQGSEA. Trimming cost V 4 bases and J 9 bases; bases outside gene matches: 8. The CDR3 length is 13 residues. CDR3 coding DNA: TGCAGCGTTGTCGCGGGACAGGGGTCGCGCTACACCTTC. Its translation: CSVVAGQGSRYTF.

This clonotype was seen repeatedly, ten times or more. The chain couples TRBV12-3 or TRBV12-4 to TRBJ2-5; D gene ambiguous. The CDR3 runs to 14 residues. V dropped 5 bases and J dropped 2 bases, with 12 bases sitting between them. The CDR3 region is CASSPGPSQETQYF. CDR3 DNA: TGTGCCAGCAGTCCCGGGCCATCACAAGAGACCCAGTACTTC.

The chain joins TRBV18 to TRBJ1-5, with 7 bases matching TRBD1. Germline V gene sequence: CDR1 KGHSH, CDR2 LQKENI. Germline trimming cut 4 bases from V and 6 bases from J; bases unmatched to any gene: 9. The CDR3 is made up of 15 amino acids. The CDR3 DNA follows: TGTGCCAGCTCACTAGGAGGGGGCGCAGGTCAGCCCCAGCATTTT. It codes for CASSLGGGAGQPQHF.

By share of the sample, this clonotype is medium-sized. The J gene is TRBJ2-1, the V gene TRBV12-3 or TRBV12-4, with a possible D match to TRBD1 (6 bases). V lost 5 bases to trimming and J lost 6 bases, with 20 bases between them. The CDR3 covers 16 residues. The CDR3 bases are TGTGCCAGCAGTATGACAGGTGAACAGGGAGTCAATGAGCAGTTCTTC. Protein: CASSMTGEQGVNEQFF.